The 12 T cell receptor beta chains presented below share a single source sample, sequenced in a study of T cells in Graves' hyperthyroidism and ophthalmopathy. The source material, RNA transcripts, was used to amplify TCR beta CDR3 regions. With the HTBI primer set, the TCR CDR3 went through a first round of RT-PCR. TCRdb reprocessed the multiplex PCR reads with MiXCR, giving one entry per CDR3 protein. This table has approximately 610,000 distinct CDR3 sequences, 15% to 20% appearing once. The source material was blood. The receptors come from a woman between 18 and 30 years old with Graves' hyperthyroidism.

This clonotype has a handful of counts. The V and J genes are TRBV18 and TRBJ1-5; no reliable D call. V was pared by 1 base and J by 1 base, with 11 bases between. Germline values: CDR1 KGHSH, CDR2 LQKENI. The CDR3 has 16 residues. Here the CDR3 reads CASSPREASSNQPQHF. CDR3 in DNA: TGTGCCAGCTCACCACGGGAGGCTAGCAGCAATCAGCCCCAGCATTTT. Combining the CDR3 with reference TRBV18 and TRBJ1-5 gives the whole variable domain NAGVMQNPRHLVRRRGQEARLRCSPMKGHSHVYWYRQLPEEGLKFMVYLQKENIIDESGMPKERFSAEFPKEGPSILRIQQVVRGDSAAYFCASSPREASSNQPQHFGDGTRLSIL.

This clonotype has ten or more counts. The gene calls are TRBV12-3 or TRBV12-4 and TRBJ2-1; 10 bases agree with TRBD2. CDR3 length: 15 residues. J lost 4 bases, V lost 5 bases, and 5 bases had no gene match. In DNA, the CDR3 is TGTGCCAGCAGTCTCAAGCGGGGGGGGTACAATGAGCAGTTCTTC. Its protein product is CASSLKRGGYNEQFF.

This clonotype was detected only a few times. In DNA, the CDR3 is TGTGCCAGCAGGTCGACTCAGCTGGGGACAGATACGCAGTATTTT. It is translated as CASRSTQLGTDTQYF. The V and J genes are TRBV6-1 and TRBJ2-3; no clear D. The length of the CDR3 is 15 residues. Germline assignment: CDR1 MNHNS and CDR2 SASEGT. The V gene lost 6 bases and the J gene lost 3 bases, with 16 bases spanning the gap.

This clonotype was picked up a small number of times. The chain has TRBV19 and TRBJ2-7, with TRBD2 matching over 7 bases. This CDR3 contains 13 residues. V shed 4 bases, J shed 9 bases, and the junction held 9 bases outside the gene matches. Germline values: CDR1 LNHDA, CDR2 SQIVND (reference sequence). CDR3 amino acids: CASSTSGGRLQYF. The CDR3 DNA is TGTGCCAGTAGTACCTCGGGGGGACGTCTGCAGTACTTC.

This clonotype was recorded many times. The chain combines TRBV11-1 with TRBJ2-7; D is unresolved. The CDR3 has 11 amino acids. V gave up 5 bases and J gave up 6 bases, with 8 bases separating them. Germline CDR1 is SGHAT and CDR2 is FQDESV (reference sequence). In DNA form, the CDR3 reads TGTGCCAGCAGCGGGGAACGCGAGCAGTACTTC. Translated, it gives CASSGEREQYF.

This clonotype occurred a few times. J is TRBJ2-5 and V is TRBV28; D gene unclear. Between the trimmed V and J ends, which lost 8 bases and 3 bases, there was a span of 7 bases. CDR1 is MDHEN and CDR2 is SYDVKM in the germline V gene. The CDR3 length is 11 residues. The chain's CDR3 is CASSTKETQYF. The CDR3 nucleotides read TGTGCCAGCTCCACCAAAGAGACCCAGTACTTC. Filled out from reference TRBV28 and TRBJ2-5, the complete variable domain reads DVKVTQSSRYLVKRTGEKVFLECVQDMDHENMFWYRQDPGLGLRLIYFSYDVKMKEKGDIPEGYSVSREKKERFSLILESASTNQTSMYLCASSTKETQYFGPGTRLLVL.

This clonotype was counted between two and nine times. The genes are TRBV27 and TRBJ1-6; tentatively, D is TRBD1 (6 bases). V lost 1 base to trimming and J lost 9 bases, with 16 bases between them. CDR3 length: 16 residues. Per the germline V gene, CDR1 is MNHEY and CDR2 is SMNVEV (reference sequence). The CDR3 DNA reads as TGTGCCAGCAGTTTATTTTTCGGGGGGCAAGGTTCACCCCTCCACTTT. Amino acids: CASSLFFGGQGSPLHF.

This chain links TRBV12-3 or TRBV12-4 with TRBJ2-5, with D perhaps matching TRBD1 (6 bases). V lost 6 bases to trimming and J lost 9 bases, with 11 bases between them. The CDR3 is 11 residues long. CDR3 bases: TGTGCCAGCAGCAACAGGGAGTCCCAGTACTTC. Amino acid sequence: CASSNRESQYF.

This clonotype was seen a handful of times. The rearrangement links TRBV2 to TRBJ1-4; TRBD1 might be the D (6 bases). The CDR3 extends over 15 amino acids. Germline values: CDR1 SNHLY, CDR2 FYNNEI. V gave up 6 bases and J gave up 3 bases, with 14 bases separating them. Here the CDR3 reads CASRRRQDPNEKLFF. The DNA of the CDR3 is TGTGCCAGCAGACGACGACAGGACCCTAATGAAAAACTGTTTTTT.

Many counts were recorded for this clonotype. This chain joins TRBV11-2 and TRBJ2-5, with D uncertain. The length of the CDR3 is 14 residues. Trimming cost V 0 bases and J 3 bases, with 8 bases left between them. The germline CDR1 and CDR2 sequences are SGHAT and FQNNGV. CDR3 amino acids: CASSLDHTKETQYF. The CDR3 nucleotides are TGTGCCAGCAGCTTAGATCATACGAAAGAGACCCAGTACTTC.

The V and J genes are TRBV24-1 and TRBJ1-1; 9 bases agree with TRBD1. The CDR3 has 15 amino acids. Trimming took 3 bases from V and 4 from J; bases not matched to a gene: 5. CDR1 is KGHDR, CDR2 SFDVKD, per germline. The CDR3 loop is CATSDTRQGVTEAFF. Here the CDR3 DNA reads TGTGCCACCAGTGATACCCGACAGGGGGTCACTGAAGCTTTCTTT.

The J gene is TRBJ2-7, the V gene TRBV3-1; maybe TRBD1 (6 bases). This CDR3 comprises 14 residues. V lost 6 bases to trimming and J lost 4 bases, with 16 bases between them. Germline V gene lookup returns CDR1 LGHDT and CDR2 YNNKEL (reference sequence). This CDR3 is CASSSLGGSYEQYF. The CDR3 bases are TGTGCCAGCAGTTCCCTAGGGGGATCTTACGAGCAGTACTTC.